This T cell receptor beta chain was sequenced during a study of T cell repertoires in cytomegalovirus infection. Study in general: Well-studied HLA-B-restricted epitopes and recently identified HLA-C-restricted epitopes of CMV were both used in the study.

TCRdb re-derived calls from the reads in MiXCR, one entry per CDR3 protein. This table holds some 940,000 distinct CDR3 sequences, roughly 30% found once. About this clonotype: Antigen specificity is unknown.

CDR1 is MNHEY and CDR2 is SMNVEV in the germline V gene (reference sequence). The CDR3 has 13 residues. V lost 2 bases and J 4 bases, leaving 8 bases between the germline ends. The sequence derives from a human donor in good health (CMV status not recorded). Some clones in this sample may be carry-over from other donors' samples. The chain uses TRBV27 and TRBJ2-5, with unresolved D. The sequences come from cultured CD8+ T cells from PBMCs, collected from culture after CMV antigen stimulation. CDR3 bases: TGTGCCAGCAGTTTACTAGGTCCAGAGACCCAGTACTTC. This gives the protein CASSLLGPETQYF.